This TCR beta chain was recorded in a study of response to subunit inactivated influenza vaccine. Broader study findings: After each seasonal influenza vaccination, few new T cells are recruited, the authors suggested.

This clonotype was observed a handful of times. The target antigen is unknown. The trim removed 8 bases at V and 7 bases at J, leaving 4 bases unmatched. The length of the CDR3 is 13 residues. TCRdb re-derived calls from the RT-PCR reads in MiXCR, one entry per CDR3 protein. The sample includes around 750,000 distinct CDR3 sequences, about 20% of them seen just once. The sequenced sample was PBMCs from blood, obtained 4 to 6 days after vaccination. The chain recombines TRBV12-3 or TRBV12-4 with TRBJ1-6; 8 nucleotides align to TRBD1. The receptor comes from a man aged 45-60 years who received an inactivated influenza vaccine. The CDR3 region is CASGTGHNSPLHF. The DNA for the CDR3 is TGTGCCAGCGGGACAGGACACAATTCACCCCTCCACTTT.